These 6 T cell receptor beta chains originate from one sample sequenced in a study of blood T cells in healthy people across ages. It was with a sample-barcoded 5' primer and a J-beta primer mix that a second PCR of about 6 to 12 cycles was run. TCRdb re-analysed the 5' RACE reads in MiXCR, keeping a single row per CDR3 protein. Seen here are about 940,000 distinct CDR3 sequences, about 48% observed once, and the top ten hold roughly an eighth. The sample was blood. These TCRs come from a young man in good health.

The genes are TRBV4-3 and TRBJ2-5; D is perhaps TRBD2 (5 bases). The length of the CDR3 is 13 residues. Trimming shortened V by 1 base and J by 11 bases, and 14 bases separated the two germline ends. Germline-derived CDR1 and CDR2 are LGHNA and YSLEER. CDR3 nucleotide sequence: TGCGCCAGCAGCCAAGTACTCCGTGGGGAGCAGTACTTC. Translating it yields CASSQVLRGEQYF.

The chain has TRBV15 and TRBJ2-5; 12 bases match TRBD2. J gave up 3 bases and V 0 bases, and 5 bases lay outside the gene matches. Germline CDR1 LNHNV, CDR2 YYDKDF (reference sequence). The CDR3 totals 17 residues. CDR3 sequence reads: CATSRDPLAGGKETQYF. CDR3 coding DNA: TGTGCCACCAGCAGAGACCCTCTAGCGGGGGGGAAAGAGACCCAGTACTTC.

V usage is TRBV12-3 or TRBV12-4 and J usage is TRBJ2-7; 8 bases line up with TRBD1. Trimming removed 2 bases from V and 3 bases from J; junction bases left unmatched: 6. The CDR3 totals 15 residues. For the CDR3, the DNA is TGTGCCAGCAGTTTACAGGGACAGGAGAGCTACGAGCAGTACTTC. Translating gives CASSLQGQESYEQYF.

This clonotype was seen ten or more times. V is TRBV20-1 and J is TRBJ2-7, with 9 bases identical to TRBD1. The trim removed 2 bases at V and 6 bases at J, leaving 14 bases unmatched. The CDR3 loop spans 16 amino acids. Germline V CDR1 and CDR2: DFQATT, SNEGSKA (reference sequence). The CDR3 bases are TGCAGTGCTAGACGCGCTTCCGGGACAGGGATGGTCGAGCAGTACTTC. Translated, it gives CSARRASGTGMVEQYF.

The chain employs TRBV5-1 and TRBJ2-5; D is perhaps TRBD1 or TRBD2 (5 bases each). With the DNA end fitting TRBJ2-7 better, the J assignment may be wrong. CDR3 size: 15 residues. Germline CDR1 is SGHRS and CDR2 is YFSETQ. The CDR3 loop reads CASGRVGQGEDEQYF. The CDR3 nucleotides are TGCGCCAGCGGGAGAGTGGGCCAGGGCGAAGACGAGCAGTACTTC.

The chain recombines TRBV6-1 with TRBJ2-1, with 9 nucleotides matching TRBD2. The length of the CDR3 is 15 residues. CDR1 is MNHNS and CDR2 is SASEGT in the germline V gene. The V segment lost 1 base and the J segment 6 bases; nucleotides outside the gene matches: 4. Here the CDR3 DNA reads TGTGCCAGCAGTGAAGGGACTAGCGACTCCAATGAGCAGTTCTTC. Translated: CASSEGTSDSNEQFF.